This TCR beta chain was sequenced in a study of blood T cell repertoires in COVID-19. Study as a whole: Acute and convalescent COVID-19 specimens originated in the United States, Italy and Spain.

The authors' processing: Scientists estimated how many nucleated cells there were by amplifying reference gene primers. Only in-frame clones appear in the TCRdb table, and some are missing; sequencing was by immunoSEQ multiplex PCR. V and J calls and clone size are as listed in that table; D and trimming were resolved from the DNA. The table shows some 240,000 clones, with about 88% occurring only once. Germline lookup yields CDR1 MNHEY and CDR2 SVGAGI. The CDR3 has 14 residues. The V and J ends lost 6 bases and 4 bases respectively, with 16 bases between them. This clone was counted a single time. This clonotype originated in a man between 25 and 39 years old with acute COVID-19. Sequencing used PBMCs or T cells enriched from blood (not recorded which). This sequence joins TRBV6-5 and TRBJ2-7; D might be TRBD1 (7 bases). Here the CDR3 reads CASSPGGMVYEQYV. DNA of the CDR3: TGTGCCAGCAGCCCAGGGGGGATGGTTTACGAGCAGTACGTC.